One and the same sample provided the 8 T cell receptor beta chains below, sequenced in a study of Graves' ophthalmopathy and Graves' hyperthyroidism. Beta-chain TCR CDR3 regions were amplified from RNA transcripts. The workflow started with a first-round RT-PCR run with HTBI primers and then moved on to a second-round multiplex PCR. TCRdb itself ran the multiplex PCR reads through MiXCR, one entry per CDR3 protein. The sample lists hundreds of thousands of distinct CDR3 sequences, over 40% occurring once. The sequencing input was peripheral blood. Source of these receptors: an adult man with Graves' ophthalmopathy.

This clonotype was seen repeatedly, ten times or more. J is TRBJ2-5 and V is TRBV29-1; a weak D match, TRBD1 (5 bases). The V gene lost 3 bases and the J gene lost 3 bases, with 8 bases spanning the gap. Germline V gene lookup returns CDR1 SQVTM and CDR2 ANQGSEA. The CDR3 is 12 amino acids. CDR3 in DNA: TGCAGCGTTGAGGAGACAGAAGAGACCCAGTACTTC. Protein: CSVEETEETQYF.

This clonotype was found a few times. V and J are TRBV7-2 and TRBJ2-5, with 13 bases identical to TRBD2. The V gene's germline CDR1 is SGHTA and CDR2 FQGNSA. The length of the CDR3 is 16 residues. V shed 4 bases and J 9 bases; nucleotides not matched to a gene: 11. CDR3 residues: CASSSRLAGGPGAQYF. The CDR3 DNA reads TGTGCCAGCAGCTCCCGACTAGCGGGGGGTCCCGGGGCCCAGTACTTC. Together with reference TRBV7-2 and TRBJ2-5, the CDR3 gives the full variable domain: GAGVSQSPSNKVTEKGKDVELRCDPISGHTALYWYRQSLGQGLEFLIYFQGNSAPDKSGLPSDRFSAERTGGSVSTLTIQRTQQEDSAVYLCASSSRLAGGPGAQYFGPGTRLLVL.

This clonotype was seen only once. Just one base apart from a much larger clone, this may be a read error. V is TRBV19 and J is TRBJ1-1; D is possibly TRBD1 (5 bases). CDR1 and CDR2 (germline): LNHDA, SQIVND (reference sequence). The CDR3 runs to 13 residues. Between the trimmed V and J ends, which lost 9 bases and 7 bases, there was a span of 18 bases. As DNA, the CDR3 is TGTGCCAGCAGCTTGGATCCTGGACATGAAGCTTTCTTT. Translation gives CASSLDPGHEAFF.

Concerning this clonotype itself: A much larger clone lies one base from this, so it may be a read error. The V and J genes are TRBV5-1 and TRBJ2-5, with 8 bases fitting TRBD2. Germline lookup yields CDR1 SGHRS and CDR2 YFSETQ. The length of the CDR3 is 17 residues. CDR3 protein: CASSLGASGSYQEAQYF. The CDR3 bases are TGCGCCAGCAGCTTGGGAGCGAGCGGGAGTTACCAAGAGGCCCAGTACTTC.

This clonotype appeared many times. The rearrangement links TRBV4-2 to TRBJ1-5; no definite D call. The V gene's germline CDR1 is LGHNA and CDR2 YNFKEQ. The V gene lost 0 bases and the J gene lost 6 bases, with 6 bases spanning the gap. This CDR3 is built from 13 residues. CDR3 nucleotide sequence: TGTGCCAGCAGCCAAGATATCGGTCAGCCCCAGCATTTT. It encodes CASSQDIGQPQHF.

With regard to this clonotype: A much larger clone differs by one base, so this may be a read error. This chain links TRBV7-2 with TRBJ2-7, with D unclear. The germline V and J ends were trimmed by 5 bases and 3 bases, with 17 bases remaining between them. Germline V gives CDR1 SGHTA, CDR2 FQGNSA. The CDR3 consists of 15 residues. The CDR3 nucleotides read TGTGCCAGCAGCCAGGTAAGGTGGGCGCACTACGAGCAGTACTTC. Its protein is CASSQVRWAHYEQYF.

Comments on this clonotype: A clone one base away is much larger, so this may be a read error. J is TRBJ2-5 and V is TRBV20-1; D is ambiguous. The germline V and J ends were trimmed by 1 base and 7 bases, with 7 bases remaining between them. The CDR3 is made up of 11 amino acids. Germline CDR1 DFQATT, CDR2 SNEGSKA (reference sequence). The CDR3 nucleotides are TGCAGTGCTAGAGGAGACGGGACCCAGTACTTC. Translating gives CSARGDGTQYF.

At least ten counts were recorded for this clonotype. The chain recombines TRBV7-9 with TRBJ1-3; possibly TRBD1 for D (5 bases). The CDR3 length is 15 residues. Germline V gene lookup returns CDR1 SEHNR and CDR2 FQNEAQ (reference sequence). Trimming left V 4 bases short and J 0 bases short, with 10 bases between. CDR3 residues: CASSSLDSSGNTIYF. CDR3 nucleotide sequence: TGTGCCAGCAGCTCTCTAGACAGCTCTGGAAACACCATATATTTT.